This TCR beta chain was identified in a study of cytomegalovirus exposure and HLA in healthy donors. Study at large: Unique TCR beta sequences numbering approximately 120 million came from around 180 million T cells in an earlier analysis.

Trimming removed 4 bases at V and 5 bases at J, with 9 bases between. In germline, CDR1 is WNHNN, CDR2 SYGVQD (reference sequence). There are 12 residues in the CDR3. On this clone itself: The antigen is unknown.

Both 60 Vbeta primers and 13 Jbeta primers went into the PCR. Clones were sequenced by immunoSEQ multiplex PCR, and TCRdb holds only the in-frame ones, with some missing. The table lists 150,000 to 200,000 clones, around three quarters of them singletons. Study observations and caveats: Confirmation in vitro established that a few CMV-associated chains were specific for CMV antigens.

V usage is TRBV10-1 and J usage is TRBJ2-7; D might be TRBD1 (5 bases). This TCR was recovered from a young woman in good health and CMV-seropositive. Sequences were obtained from PBMCs. CDR3 protein: CASSAGIHEQYF. The DNA for the CDR3 is TGCGCCAGCAGTGCAGGGATCCACGAGCAGTACTTC.